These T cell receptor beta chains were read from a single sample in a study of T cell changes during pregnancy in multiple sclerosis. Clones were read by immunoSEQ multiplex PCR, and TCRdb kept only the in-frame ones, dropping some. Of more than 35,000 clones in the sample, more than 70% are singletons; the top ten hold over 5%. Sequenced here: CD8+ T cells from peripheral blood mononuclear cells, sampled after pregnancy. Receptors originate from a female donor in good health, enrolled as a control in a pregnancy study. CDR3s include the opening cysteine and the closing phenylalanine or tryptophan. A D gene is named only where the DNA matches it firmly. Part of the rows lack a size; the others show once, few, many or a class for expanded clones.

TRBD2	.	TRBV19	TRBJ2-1	CASSVPPGLAGNEQFF	TGTGCCAGTAGCGTTCCCCCCGGACTAGCCGGCAATGAGCAGTTCTTC
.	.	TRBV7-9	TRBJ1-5	CASSLDSRQPQHF	TGTGCCAGCAGCTTGGACAGTCGTCAGCCCCAGCATTTT
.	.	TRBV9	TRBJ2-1	CASSVRDTYNEQFF	TGTGCCAGCAGCGTCCGGGACACCTACAATGAGCAGTTCTTC
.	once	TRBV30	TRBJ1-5	CAWSPGVSNQPQHF	TGTGCCTGGAGTCCGGGGGTTAGCAATCAGCCCCAGCATTTT
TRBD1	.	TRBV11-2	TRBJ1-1	CASSPGGTEAFF	TGTGCCAGCAGCCCAGGGGGGACTGAAGCTTTCTTT
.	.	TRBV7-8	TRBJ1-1	CASSLKWANTEAFF	TGTGCCAGCAGCTTAAAGTGGGCGAACACTGAAGCTTTCTTT
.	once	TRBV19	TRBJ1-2	CASSPSVRSNYGYTF	TGTGCCAGTAGTCCCTCTGTGAGGTCTAACTATGGCTACACCTTC
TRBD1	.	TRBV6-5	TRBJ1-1	CASRSLRGAEAFF	TGTGCCAGCAGGTCTCTCAGGGGGGCTGAAGCTTTCTTT
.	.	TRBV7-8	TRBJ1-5	CASSFNGQPGSNQPQHF	TGTGCCAGCAGCTTTAATGGACAGCCAGGGAGCAATCAGCCCCAGCATTTT
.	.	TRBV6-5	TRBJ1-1	CASSDDSEAFF	TGTGCCAGCAGTGATGACAGTGAAGCTTTCTTT
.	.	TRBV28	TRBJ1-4	CASSLGIRTWVDNEKLFF	TGTGCCAGCAGTTTAGGGATCCGGACATGGGTAGATAATGAAAAACTGTTTTTT
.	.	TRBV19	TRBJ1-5	CASTDGFGQYNQPQHF	TGTGCCAGTACCGATGGGTTTGGACAATACAATCAGCCCCAGCATTTT
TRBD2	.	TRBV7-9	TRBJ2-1	CASSLAGPDNEQFF	TGTGCCAGCAGTCTAGCGGGGCCGGACAATGAGCAGTTCTTC
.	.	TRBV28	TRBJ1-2	CATQRTTDDPNYGYTF	TGTGCCACCCAGCGTACCACCGACGACCCTAACTATGGCTACACCTTC
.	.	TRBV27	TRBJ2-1	CASRRGYNEQFF	TGTGCCAGCCGGAGGGGTTACAATGAGCAGTTCTTC
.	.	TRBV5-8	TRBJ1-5	CASSDTRQSLNQPQHF	TGTGCCAGCAGCGATACCAGACAGTCACTCAATCAGCCCCAGCATTTT
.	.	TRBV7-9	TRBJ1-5	CASRVYSNQPQHF	TGTGCCAGCAGGGTCTATAGCAATCAGCCCCAGCATTTT
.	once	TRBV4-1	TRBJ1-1	CASSPGPGVNTEAFF	TGCGCCAGCAGCCCGGGTCCGGGGGTGAACACTGAAGCTTTCTTT
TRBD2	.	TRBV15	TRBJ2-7	CATRVGLAGSDEQYF	TGTGCCACCAGGGTGGGACTAGCGGGTTCTGACGAGCAGTACTTC
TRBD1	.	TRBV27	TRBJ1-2	CASSLPGTGKDGYTF	TGTGCCAGCAGTCTCCCTGGGACAGGGAAGGATGGCTACACCTTC
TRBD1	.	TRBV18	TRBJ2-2	CASSLTRTGRHGELFF	TGTGCCAGCTCACTCACTCGGACAGGGAGACACGGGGAGCTGTTTTTT
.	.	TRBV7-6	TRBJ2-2	CASSSKRLNTGELFF	TGTGCCAGCAGCTCAAAGCGGTTGAACACCGGGGAGCTGTTTTTT
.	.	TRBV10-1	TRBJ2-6	CASSEDSLSGANVLTF	TGCGCCAGCAGTGAGGACAGTCTTTCTGGGGCCAACGTCCTGACTTTC
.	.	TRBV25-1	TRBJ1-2	CASSQGANYGYTF	TGTGCCAGCAGTCAAGGAGCTAACTATGGCTACACCTTC
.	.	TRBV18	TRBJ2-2	CASSPDPGGFTGELFF	TGTGCCAGCTCACCCGACCCCGGGGGATTCACCGGGGAGCTGTTTTTT
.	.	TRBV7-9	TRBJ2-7	CASSLSTVNYEQYF	TGTGCCAGCAGCCTAAGTACAGTAAACTACGAGCAGTACTTC
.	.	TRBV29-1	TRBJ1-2	CSARDTSNYGYTF	TGCAGCGCAAGGGACACATCGAACTATGGCTACACCTTC
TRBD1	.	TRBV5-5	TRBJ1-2	CASSDRDRIYGYTF	TGTGCCAGCAGCGACCGGGACAGGATCTATGGCTACACCTTC
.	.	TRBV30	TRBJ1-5	CAWSSADGSNQPQHF	TGTGCCTGGAGTTCAGCGGACGGCTCCAATCAGCCCCAGCATTTT
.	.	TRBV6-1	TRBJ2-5	CASSEGTGYSQYF	TGTGCCAGCAGTGAAGGTACAGGGTATTCCCAGTACTTC
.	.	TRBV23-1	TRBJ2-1	CASSHGSSQMGSYNEQFF	TGCGCCAGCAGTCATGGGAGCTCCCAAATGGGGTCCTACAATGAGCAGTTCTTC
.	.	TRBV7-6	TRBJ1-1	CASSPAGWNTEAFF	TGTGCCAGCAGCCCCGCAGGGTGGAACACTGAAGCTTTCTTT
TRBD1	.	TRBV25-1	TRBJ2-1	CASSYVLGTDNNEQFF	TGTGCCAGCAGTTACGTCCTAGGGACAGACAACAATGAGCAGTTCTTC
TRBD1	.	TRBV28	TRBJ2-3	CASSSLGTGQYTDTQYF	TGTGCCAGCAGTTCCCTCGGGACAGGGCAATACACAGATACGCAGTATTTT
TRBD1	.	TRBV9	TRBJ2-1	CASSVAPPGTGAAGLPPYNEQFF	TGTGCCAGCAGCGTAGCCCCACCCGGGACAGGGGCTGCGGGGCTCCCTCCCTACAATGAGCAGTTCTTC